The clone carrying this T cell receptor (beta chain) was detected a few times. The CDR3 is 13 residues long. Germline values: CDR1 GTSNPN, CDR2 SVGIG (reference sequence). V dropped 2 bases and J dropped 5 bases, with 9 bases sitting between them. These data are taken from a study of T cells in Graves' hyperthyroidism and ophthalmopathy. Using RNA transcripts as the source, TCR beta CDR3 regions were amplified. RT-PCR in the first round (using the HTBI primer set) targeted the TCR CDR3. TCRdb itself ran the multiplex PCR reads through MiXCR, one entry per CDR3 protein. Among roughly 720,000 distinct CDR3 sequences listed, about 18% were seen once.

The specimen was blood. The source of this sequence is a man in his fifties with Graves' hyperthyroidism. The chain uses TRBV30 and TRBJ1-4; D not resolved. CDR3 protein: CAWSRSSNEKLFF. The CDR3 DNA reads as TGTGCCTGGAGTAGGAGCTCGAATGAAAAACTGTTTTTT.